Shown below are 2 T cell receptor beta chains from a single sample sequenced in a study of blood T cells in healthy people across ages. The authors ran a second PCR of about 7 to 12 cycles using a sample-barcoded 5' primer and a J-beta primer mix. TCRdb fed the 5' RACE reads into MiXCR, producing one record per CDR3 protein. Among about a million distinct CDR3 sequences, just over 50% were seen once, and the ten largest hold 20% to 25%. The specimen was blood. These receptors came from a woman aged 60 to 75 in good health.

In DNA, the CDR3 is TGTGCCAGCGGTGACCGGAGCCTCGAGACCCAGTACTTC. Translating gives CASGDRSLETQYF. The chain links TRBV6-5 to TRBJ2-5; D uncertain. V dropped 8 bases and J dropped 5 bases, with 15 bases sitting between them. Germline V gene sequence: CDR1 MNHEY, CDR2 SVGAGI. The CDR3 is 13 amino acids.

This clonotype was detected ten times or more. As DNA, the CDR3 is TGCGCCAGCAGCTTGATCTTAGCGGGAGGAGATACGCAGTATTTT. Amino acids: CASSLILAGGDTQYF. The V and J genes are TRBV5-1 and TRBJ2-3; 10 nucleotides agree with TRBD2. The CDR3 covers 15 residues. Trimming removed 1 base from V and 5 bases from J; junction bases left unmatched: 4. Germline CDR1 reads SGHRS; CDR2 reads YFSETQ.